A selection of T cell receptor beta chains follows, all from one sample in a study of OX40 agonist ivuxolimab in advanced cancers. Assay used: immunoSEQ multiplex PCR; TCRdb lists only in-frame clones, some missing. The sample includes approximately 59,000 clones, approximately 88% of them seen just once. The specimen comprised CD4+ or CD8+ T cells sorted from blood, sampled in a trial of the OX40 agonist ivuxolimab. The source of these receptors is an adult with an advanced solid tumor such as melanoma, head and neck, liver or kidney cancer. The CDR3 runs from the conserved cysteine through the conserved F or W.

TRBV28	TRBJ2-1	15	CASSLTGGFYNEQFF
TRBV6-1	TRBJ2-7	13	CASSLGRTLEQYF
TRBV20-1	TRBJ2-1	11	CSASGRDEQFF
TRBV10-3	TRBJ1-5	13	CAIGDRDNQPQHF
TRBV19	TRBJ1-4	18	CASSIGFRSAATNEKLFF
TRBV5-6	TRBJ1-1	12	CASSLTDTEAFF
TRBV7-9	TRBJ2-7	11	CASSLKEGQYF
TRBV5-6	TRBJ1-6	15	CASSLELSYNSPLHF
TRBV5-8	TRBJ1-1	12	CASSFMETEAFF
TRBV5-4	TRBJ2-3	13	CASSLQNTDTQYF
TRBV5-6	TRBJ2-5	13	CASSLIGGGTQYF
TRBV5-1	TRBJ1-2	15	CASSLAGANNYGYTF
TRBV30	TRBJ1-2	13	CAWSPGTNYGYTF
TRBV7-2	TRBJ2-5	17	CASSLGWQGQSGETQYF